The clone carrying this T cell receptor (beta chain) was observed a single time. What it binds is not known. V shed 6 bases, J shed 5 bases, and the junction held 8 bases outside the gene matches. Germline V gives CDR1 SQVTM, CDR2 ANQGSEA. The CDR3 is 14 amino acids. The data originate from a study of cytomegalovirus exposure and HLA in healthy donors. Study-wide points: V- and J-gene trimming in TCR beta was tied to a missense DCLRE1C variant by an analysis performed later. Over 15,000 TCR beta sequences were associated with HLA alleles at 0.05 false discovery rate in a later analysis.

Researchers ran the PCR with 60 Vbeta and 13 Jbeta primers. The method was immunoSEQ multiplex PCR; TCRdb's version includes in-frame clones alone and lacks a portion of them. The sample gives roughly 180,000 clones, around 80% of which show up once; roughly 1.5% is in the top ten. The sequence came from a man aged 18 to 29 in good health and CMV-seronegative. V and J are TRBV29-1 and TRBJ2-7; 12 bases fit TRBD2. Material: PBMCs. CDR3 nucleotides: TGCAGCGTAATACTAGCGGGAGGTCTCGACGAGCAGTACTTC. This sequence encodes CSVILAGGLDEQYF.